The 21 T cell receptor beta chains presented below share a single source sample, sequenced in a study of shared clonotypes between healthy human individuals (dated by TCRdb to 2020 to 2021). The protocol used for the library was the immunoSEQ multiplex PCR assay. In TCRdb, the immuneACCESS table is reduced to in-frame sequences with V and J assigned. These tables do not hold every clone; where another copy was compared, an unresolved V gene accounts for under half, and the others remain unexplained. The sample has roughly 400,000 clones on record, approximately 97% of them singletons. The ten largest clonotypes hold 0.32% of the sample. The sample was memory CD8+ T cells sorted from blood. What this sample's cell subset or site label stands for: CD45RO+ cells pooled with CCR7-negative TemRA cells. Receptors originate from a man aged 30 to 45 in good health.

The chain carries TRBV2 and TRBJ1-2; 11 bases match TRBD1. V shed 4 bases and J 8 bases; nucleotides not matched to a gene: 12. The CDR3 covers 16 residues. Germline-derived CDR1 and CDR2 are SNHLY and FYNNEI. CDR3 region: CASSGTGGKFVLGYTF. The CDR3, as DNA: TGTGCCAGCAGTGGGACAGGGGGCAAGTTCGTCTTGGGCTACACCTTC.

A note on this clone: A read error may account for a junction end that differs from germline. The chain combines TRBV7-7 with TRBJ2-7; the D gene is possibly TRBD2 (7 bases). The CDR3 covers 16 residues. Germline V gene data show CDR1 as SSHAT and CDR2 as FNYEAQ (reference sequence). The CDR3 loop is CASSSPRGASSYEQYF. The CDR3 DNA follows: TGTGCTAGCAGCTCCCCACGGGGGGCAAGCTCCTACGAGCAGTACTTC.

This sequence joins TRBV19 and TRBJ2-7; possibly TRBD1 for D (6 bases). This CDR3 comprises 11 residues. V dropped 6 bases and J dropped 6 bases, with 9 bases sitting between them. Germline V CDR1 and CDR2: LNHDA, SQIVND (reference sequence). DNA of the CDR3: TGTGCCAGTAGGGGGGCGGTCGAGCAGTACTTC. Its translation is CASRGAVEQYF.

The gene calls are TRBV27 and TRBJ2-7; 10 nucleotides agree with TRBD2. The V segment lost 8 bases and the J segment 0 bases; nucleotides outside the gene matches: 7. CDR1 MNHEY and CDR2 SMNVEV come from the germline V gene (reference sequence). The CDR3 extends over 15 amino acids. In DNA form, the CDR3 reads TGTGCCAGCGGTCGGGTAGCGGGGGGCTCCTACGAGCAGTACTTC. Translated: CASGRVAGGSYEQYF.

The chain links TRBV7-9 to TRBJ2-5; D not resolved. The CDR3 consists of 15 residues. In germline, CDR1 is SEHNR, CDR2 FQNEAQ (reference sequence). Trimming took off 5 bases at V and 0 bases at J, with 13 bases between the two ends. This chain's CDR3 is CASSIRWSYQETQYF. The CDR3 DNA sequence: TGTGCCAGCAGCATTAGGTGGAGTTACCAAGAGACCCAGTACTTC.

This clone was observed once. This chain connects TRBV11-3 to TRBJ2-3; TRBD1 matches 7 bases. Germline V CDR1 and CDR2: SGHNT, YENEEA. This CDR3 spans 13 amino acids. The trim removed 5 bases at V and 6 bases at J, leaving 5 bases unmatched. CDR3 sequence reads: CASSLRGPDTQYF. The CDR3 DNA reads TGTGCCAGCAGCCTAAGGGGGCCGGATACGCAGTATTTT.

V is TRBV5-5 and J is TRBJ2-1; D call uncertain. Germline loops: CDR1 SGHKS, CDR2 YYEKEE (reference sequence). Trimming removed 1 base from V and 6 bases from J, with 14 bases in between. The CDR3 runs 15 residues. This CDR3 is CASSLRLDWGNEQFF. As DNA, the CDR3 is TGTGCCAGCAGCTTGAGGTTGGATTGGGGCAATGAGCAGTTCTTC.

This clone occurred once. The CDR3 loop reads CASSLRGRGARGNTIYF. In DNA, the CDR3 is TGTGCCAGCAGCCTAAGAGGCAGGGGCGCACGTGGAAACACCATATATTTT. The V and J genes are TRBV7-2 and TRBJ1-3, with a weak D call TRBD1 (6 bases). The germline V gene has CDR1 SGHTA and CDR2 FQGNSA. The CDR3 runs 17 residues. V was clipped by 5 bases and J by 3 bases, with 20 bases between them. Using reference TRBV7-2 and TRBJ1-3 for the parts outside the CDR3, the full variable domain is GAGVSQSPSNKVTEKGKDVELRCDPISGHTALYWYRQSLGQGLEFLIYFQGNSAPDKSGLPSDRFSAERTGGSVSTLTIQRTQQEDSAVYLCASSLRGRGARGNTIYFGEGSWLTVV.

The chain is built from TRBV10-1 and TRBJ1-2; maybe TRBD1 (6 bases). The V end was cut by 3 bases, the J end by 5 bases, with 10 bases between. Germline values: CDR1 WNHNN, CDR2 SYGVQD (reference sequence). The CDR3 spans 13 residues. CDR3 coding DNA: TGCGCCAGCAGTGACTACAGGGCGTATGGCTACACCTTC. Its translation: CASSDYRAYGYTF.

Of note for this clone: The sample contains more than one DNA sequence encoding this CDR3. The chain recombines TRBV10-3 with TRBJ2-3, with D hard to call. The germline CDR1 and CDR2 sequences are ENHRY and SYGVKD. CDR3 length: 11 residues. V lost 4 bases and J 6 bases, leaving 5 bases between the germline ends. The CDR3: CAISARDTQYF. The CDR3 DNA reads as TGTGCCATCAGTGCCAGGGATACGCAGTATTTT.

The chain carries TRBV7-9 and TRBJ2-4; no firm D call. This CDR3 is 18 amino acids long. Trimming took off 1 base at V and 0 bases at J, with 16 bases between the two ends. Germline assignment: CDR1 SEHNR and CDR2 FQNEAQ (reference sequence). CDR3 protein: CASSLGTYTELAKNIQYF. As DNA, the CDR3 is TGTGCCAGCAGCTTAGGAACCTACACAGAACTAGCCAAAAACATTCAGTACTTC.

Only one count was recorded for this clone. V usage is TRBV4-2 and J usage is TRBJ2-7; 8 positions agree with TRBD2. The CDR3 extends over 16 amino acids. V lost 0 bases to trimming and J lost 0 bases; unmatched junction nucleotides: 4. Germline-derived CDR1 and CDR2 are LGHNA and YNFKEQ. CDR3 in amino acids: CASSQEEAGGSYEQYF. CDR3 DNA: TGTGCCAGCAGCCAAGAGGAGGCGGGAGGCTCCTACGAGCAGTACTTC.

The V and J genes are TRBV7-2 and TRBJ2-1; perhaps TRBD1 as D (6 bases). Germline loops: CDR1 SGHTA, CDR2 FQGNSA. V was cut by 5 bases and J by 6 bases, with 17 bases left in between. The CDR3 contains 15 residues. The DNA for the CDR3 is TGTGCCAGCAGCCGTCGGGACAAGAGAATCAATGAGCAGTTCTTC. This gives the protein CASSRRDKRINEQFF.

The chain combines TRBV6-1 with TRBJ2-4; perhaps TRBD1 as D (5 bases). The germline gives CDR1 MNHNS, CDR2 SASEGT. This CDR3 has 17 amino acids. Between the trimmed V and J ends, which lost 2 bases and 0 bases, there was a span of 14 bases. CDR3 residues: CASSERRTPLAKNIQYF. CDR3 bases: TGTGCCAGCAGTGAACGTCGGACACCACTAGCCAAAAACATTCAGTACTTC.

DNA of the CDR3: TGTGCCAGCAGTGAGGGGGAAGGAAAACTGTTTTTT. It codes for CASSEGEGKLFF. The rearrangement joins TRBV2 to TRBJ1-4, with a possible D match to TRBD1 (5 bases). There are 12 residues in the CDR3. The V end lost 3 bases, the J end lost 10 bases, and 9 bases lay between the germline ends. Looked up from germline, CDR1 is SNHLY and CDR2 is FYNNEI.

The rearrangement joins TRBV7-9 to TRBJ2-5; no reliable D call. V shed 2 bases and J shed 5 bases, with 9 bases lying between them. Germline-derived CDR1 and CDR2 are SEHNR and FQNEAQ (reference sequence). This CDR3 is 13 amino acids long. In DNA, the CDR3 is TGTGCCAGCAGCTTATTGGGGATCGAGACCCAGTACTTC. Its translation is CASSLLGIETQYF.

This clone came up once. The gene calls are TRBV7-3 and TRBJ2-5; a possible D gene is TRBD1 (6 bases). The CDR3 runs 13 residues. The germline CDR1 and CDR2 sequences are SGHTA and FQGTGA. V was clipped by 11 bases and J by 5 bases, with 18 bases between them. DNA for the CDR3: TGTGCCTTGGGGGCGAGTTTGGGGGAGACCCAGTACTTC. Its protein is CALGASLGETQYF. Based on the CDR3 plus reference TRBV7-3 and TRBJ2-5, the full variable domain is GAGVSQTPSNKVTEKGKYVELRCDPISGHTALYWYRQSLGQGPEFLIYFQGTGAADDSGLPNDRFFAVRPEGSVSTLKIQRTERGDSAVYLCALGASLGETQYFGPGTRLLVL.

This clone was seen a single time. V is TRBV5-4 and J is TRBJ2-4; no reliable D call. Per the germline V gene, CDR1 is SGHNT and CDR2 is YYREEE (reference sequence). V lost 0 bases and J lost 8, with 9 bases in between. This CDR3 spans 13 amino acids. For the CDR3, the DNA is TGTGCCAGCAGCTTGGGCAACAGTGACATTCAGTACTTC. It yields the protein CASSLGNSDIQYF.

This clone is a singleton in its sample. J is TRBJ2-3 and V is TRBV25-1; 8 bases fit TRBD1. CDR3 length: 14 residues. J gave up 1 base and V 4 bases, and 1 base lay outside the gene matches. Looked up from germline, CDR1 is MGHDK and CDR2 is SYGVNS. CDR3 sequence reads: CASSAGQGTDTQYF. The CDR3 region has the DNA TGTGCCAGCAGTGCGGGACAGGGCACAGATACGCAGTATTTT.

The chain carries TRBV30 and TRBJ1-2, with D perhaps matching TRBD1 (6 bases). Trimming took 1 base from V and 3 from J, leaving 9 bases between them. Germline V gene data show CDR1 as GTSNPN and CDR2 as SVGIG (reference sequence). The CDR3 contains 13 residues. CDR3 nucleotides: TGTGCCTGGAGTGGACAGGTCCACTATGGCTACACCTTC. It codes for CAWSGQVHYGYTF.

CDR3 residues: CASSYRKGSTEAFF. The CDR3, as DNA: TGTGCCAGCAGTTACCGAAAGGGTAGTACTGAAGCTTTCTTT. The rearrangement links TRBV6-5 to TRBJ1-1; no firm D call. CDR3 length: 14 residues. Per germline, CDR1 MNHEY and CDR2 SVGAGI. V was clipped by 2 bases and J by 5 bases, with 12 bases between them.